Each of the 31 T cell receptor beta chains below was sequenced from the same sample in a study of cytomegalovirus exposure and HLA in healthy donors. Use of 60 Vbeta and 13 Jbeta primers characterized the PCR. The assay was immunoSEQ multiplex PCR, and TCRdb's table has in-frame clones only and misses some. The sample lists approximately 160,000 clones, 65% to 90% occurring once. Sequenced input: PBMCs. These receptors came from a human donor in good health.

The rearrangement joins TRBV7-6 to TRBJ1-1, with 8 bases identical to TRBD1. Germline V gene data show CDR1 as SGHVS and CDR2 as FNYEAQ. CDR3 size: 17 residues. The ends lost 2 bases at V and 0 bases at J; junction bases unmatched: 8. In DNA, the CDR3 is TGTGCCAGCAGCTTAAGGCTGCCAGGGGGCTTGAACACTGAAGCTTTCTTT. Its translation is CASSLRLPGGLNTEAFF.

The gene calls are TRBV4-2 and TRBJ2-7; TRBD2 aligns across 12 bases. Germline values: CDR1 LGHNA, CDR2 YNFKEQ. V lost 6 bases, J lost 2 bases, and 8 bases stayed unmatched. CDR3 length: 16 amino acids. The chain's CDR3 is CASSRETSGGAYEQYF. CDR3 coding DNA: TGTGCCAGCAGTCGGGAGACTAGCGGGGGTGCCTACGAGCAGTACTTC.

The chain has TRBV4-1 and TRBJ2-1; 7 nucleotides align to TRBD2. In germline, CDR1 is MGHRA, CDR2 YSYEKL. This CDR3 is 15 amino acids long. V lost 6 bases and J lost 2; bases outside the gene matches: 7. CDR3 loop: CASSRLGTTYNEQFF. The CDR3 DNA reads TGCGCCAGCAGTCGCCTCGGGACTACCTACAATGAGCAGTTCTTC.

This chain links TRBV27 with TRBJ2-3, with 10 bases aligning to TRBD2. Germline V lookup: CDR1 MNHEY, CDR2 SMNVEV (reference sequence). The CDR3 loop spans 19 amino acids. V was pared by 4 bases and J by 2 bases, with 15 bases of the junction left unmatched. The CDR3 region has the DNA TGTGCCAGCAGTTCTCCGGAGCTAGCGGGGGCAAAATTCACAGATACGCAGTATTTT. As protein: CASSSPELAGAKFTDTQYF.

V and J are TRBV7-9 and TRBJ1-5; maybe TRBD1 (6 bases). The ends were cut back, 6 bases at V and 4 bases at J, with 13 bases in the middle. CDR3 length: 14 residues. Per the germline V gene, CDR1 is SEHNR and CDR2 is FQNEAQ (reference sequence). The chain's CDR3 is CASSTGNPNQPQHF. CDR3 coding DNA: TGTGCCAGCAGTACAGGGAATCCTAATCAGCCCCAGCATTTT.

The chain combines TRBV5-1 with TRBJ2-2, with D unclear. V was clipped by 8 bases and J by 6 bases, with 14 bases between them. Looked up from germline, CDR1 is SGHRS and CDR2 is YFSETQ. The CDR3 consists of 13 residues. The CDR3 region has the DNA TGCGCCAGTGCGCCGGGTAACGCCGGGGAGCTGTTTTTT. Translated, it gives CASAPGNAGELFF.

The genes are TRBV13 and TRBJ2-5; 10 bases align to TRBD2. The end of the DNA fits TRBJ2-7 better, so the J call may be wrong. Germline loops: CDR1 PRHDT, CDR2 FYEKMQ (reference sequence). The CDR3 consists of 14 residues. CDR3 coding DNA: TGTGCCAGCAGCTTAAGCGGGGGGGCCTACGAGCAGTACTTC. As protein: CASSLSGGAYEQYF.

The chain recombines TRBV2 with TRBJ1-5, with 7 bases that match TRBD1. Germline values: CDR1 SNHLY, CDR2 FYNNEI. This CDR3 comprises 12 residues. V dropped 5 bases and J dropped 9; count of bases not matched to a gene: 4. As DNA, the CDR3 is TGTGCCAGCAGTCCAGGGGGAGGGCCCCAGCATTTT. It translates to CASSPGGGPQHF. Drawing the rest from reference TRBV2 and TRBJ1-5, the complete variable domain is EPEVTQTPSHQVTQMGQEVILRCVPISNHLYFYWYRQILGQKVEFLVSFYNNEISEKSEIFDDQFSVERPDGSNFTLKIRSTKLEDSAMYFCASSPGGGPQHFGDGTRLSIL.

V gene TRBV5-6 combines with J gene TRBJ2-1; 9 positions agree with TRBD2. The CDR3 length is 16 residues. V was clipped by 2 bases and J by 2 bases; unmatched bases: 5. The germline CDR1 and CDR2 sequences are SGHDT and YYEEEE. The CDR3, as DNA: TGTGCCAGCAGCTTTTTAGCGGGGGCGACCTACAATGAGCAGTTCTTC. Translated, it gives CASSFLAGATYNEQFF.

CDR3 in amino acids: CSARGDNGYTF. CDR3 coding DNA: TGCAGTGCTAGAGGGGACAATGGCTACACCTTC. The rearrangement links TRBV20-1 to TRBJ1-2; perhaps TRBD1 as D (6 bases). Germline V gene data show CDR1 as DFQATT and CDR2 as SNEGSKA (reference sequence). The germline V and J ends were trimmed by 1 base and 6 bases, with 6 bases remaining between them. This CDR3 has 11 amino acids.

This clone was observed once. CDR3 sequence reads: CASSFGQGIGELFF. In nucleotides, the CDR3 is TGTGCCAGCAGTTTCGGACAGGGGATCGGGGAGCTGTTTTTT. The rearrangement uses TRBV27 and TRBJ2-2; 9 bases map to TRBD1. The junction had 3 bases not matched to a gene; V was cut back by 3 bases and J by 7 bases. This CDR3 is built from 14 residues. Germline loops: CDR1 MNHEY, CDR2 SMNVEV (reference sequence).

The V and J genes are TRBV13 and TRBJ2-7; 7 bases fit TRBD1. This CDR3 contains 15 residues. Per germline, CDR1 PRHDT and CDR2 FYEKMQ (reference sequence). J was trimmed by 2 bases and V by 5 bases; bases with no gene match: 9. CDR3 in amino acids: CASSPTSGQPYEQYF. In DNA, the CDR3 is TGTGCCAGCAGCCCAACTTCGGGACAGCCCTACGAGCAGTACTTC.

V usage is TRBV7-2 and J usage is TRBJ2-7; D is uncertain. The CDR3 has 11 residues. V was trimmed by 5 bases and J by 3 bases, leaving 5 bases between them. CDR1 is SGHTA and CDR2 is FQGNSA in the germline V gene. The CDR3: CASSPHYEQYF. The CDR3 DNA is TGTGCCAGCAGCCCCCACTACGAGCAGTACTTC.

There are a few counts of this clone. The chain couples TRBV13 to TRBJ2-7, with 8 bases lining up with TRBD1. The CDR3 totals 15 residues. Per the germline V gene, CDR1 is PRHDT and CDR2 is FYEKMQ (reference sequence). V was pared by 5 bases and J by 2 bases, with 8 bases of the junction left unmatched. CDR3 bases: TGTGCCAGCAGCGCCAGGGGGCTAATCGCCTACGAGCAGTACTTC. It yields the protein CASSARGLIAYEQYF.

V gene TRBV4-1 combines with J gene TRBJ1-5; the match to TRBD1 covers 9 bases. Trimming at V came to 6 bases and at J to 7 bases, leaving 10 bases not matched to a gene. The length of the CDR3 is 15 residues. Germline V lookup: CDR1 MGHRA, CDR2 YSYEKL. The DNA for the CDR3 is TGCGCCAGCAGTCTGAACAGGGGGCCCGCCCAGCCCCAGCATTTT. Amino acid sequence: CASSLNRGPAQPQHF.

The DNA for the CDR3 is TGTGCCAGCACGTCCCCAGGGTACAATGAGCAGTTCTTC. Its translation is CASTSPGYNEQFF. This sequence joins TRBV7-2 and TRBJ2-1; a possible D gene is TRBD1 (5 bases). The CDR3 runs 13 residues. V was shortened by 7 bases and J by 4 bases, with 11 bases between the two germline ends. The germline gives CDR1 SGHTA, CDR2 FQGNSA.

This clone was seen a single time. Here the CDR3 DNA reads TGTGCCAGCAGCACCCTAGGGGGTAGTAGCTCCTACGAGCAGTACTTC. It encodes CASSTLGGSSSYEQYF. The V gene is TRBV7-9, the J gene TRBJ2-7; weak D call: TRBD1 (6 bases). Germline V gene sequence: CDR1 SEHNR, CDR2 FQNEAQ (reference sequence). The V and J ends lost 5 bases and 0 bases respectively, with 17 bases between them. This CDR3 has 16 residues.

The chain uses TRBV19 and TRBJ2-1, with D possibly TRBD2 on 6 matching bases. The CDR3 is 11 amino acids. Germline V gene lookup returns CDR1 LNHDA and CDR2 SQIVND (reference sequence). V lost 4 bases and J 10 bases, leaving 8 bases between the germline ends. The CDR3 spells CASSSLAEQFF. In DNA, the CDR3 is TGTGCCAGTAGTAGTCTAGCGGAGCAGTTCTTC.

CDR3 loop: CASSEGAGANVLTF. The CDR3 DNA reads TGTGCCAGCAGCGAAGGGGCTGGGGCCAACGTCCTGACTTTC. The V gene is TRBV7-2, the J gene TRBJ2-6, with D possibly matching TRBD1 (5 bases). CDR1 SGHTA and CDR2 FQGNSA come from the germline V gene. Trimming pared 5 bases from V and 2 bases from J, leaving 7 bases between. The CDR3 covers 14 residues.

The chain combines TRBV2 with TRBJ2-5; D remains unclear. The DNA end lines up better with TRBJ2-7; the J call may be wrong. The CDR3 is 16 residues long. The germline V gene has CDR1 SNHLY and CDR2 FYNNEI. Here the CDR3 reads CASSFQVGERTYEQYF. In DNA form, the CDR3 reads TGTGCCAGCAGCTTCCAAGTAGGCGAGCGAACCTACGAGCAGTACTTC.

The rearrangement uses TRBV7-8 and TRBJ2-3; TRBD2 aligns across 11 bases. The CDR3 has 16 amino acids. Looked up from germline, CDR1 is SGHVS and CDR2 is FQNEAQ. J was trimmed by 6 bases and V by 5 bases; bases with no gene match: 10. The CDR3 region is CASSQELAGGSDTQYF. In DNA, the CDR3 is TGTGCCAGCAGCCAAGAGCTAGCGGGGGGTTCTGATACGCAGTATTTT.

The DNA of the CDR3 is TGTGCCAGCAGCGTAGGAGGGAGGGACACTGAAGCTTTCTTT. Amino acids: CASSVGGRDTEAFF. This chain uses TRBV9 with TRBJ1-1; the D is unclear. Germline V gene sequence: CDR1 SGDLS, CDR2 YYNGEE. V lost 0 bases, J lost 3 bases, and 9 bases lay in between. The CDR3 has 14 amino acids.

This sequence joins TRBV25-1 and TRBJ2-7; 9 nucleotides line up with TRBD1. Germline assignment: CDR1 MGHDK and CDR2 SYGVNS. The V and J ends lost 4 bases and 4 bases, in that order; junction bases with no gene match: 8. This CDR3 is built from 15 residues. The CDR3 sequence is CASSASDRGQYEQYF. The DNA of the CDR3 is TGTGCCAGCAGTGCCTCGGACAGGGGCCAATACGAGCAGTACTTC.

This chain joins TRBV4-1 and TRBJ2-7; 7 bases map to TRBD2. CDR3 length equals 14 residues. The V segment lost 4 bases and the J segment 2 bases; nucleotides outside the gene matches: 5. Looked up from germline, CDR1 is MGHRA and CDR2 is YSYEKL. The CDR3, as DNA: TGCGCCAGCAGCCTCGGCGGGGGAACCTACGAGCAGTACTTC. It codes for CASSLGGGTYEQYF.

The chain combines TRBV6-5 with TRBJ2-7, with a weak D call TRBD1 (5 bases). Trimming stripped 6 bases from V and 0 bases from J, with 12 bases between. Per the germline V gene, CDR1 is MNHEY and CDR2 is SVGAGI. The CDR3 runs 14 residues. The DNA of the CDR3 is TGTGCCAGCAGCTACAGGAGAGGCTCCTACGAGCAGTACTTC. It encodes CASSYRRGSYEQYF.

CDR3 loop: CASSSTGFGKSGANVLTF. The CDR3 bases are TGTGCCAGCAGTTCCACAGGGTTTGGGAAGTCTGGGGCCAACGTCCTGACTTTC. The rearrangement joins TRBV7-9 to TRBJ2-6; maybe TRBD1 (6 bases). CDR1 is SEHNR and CDR2 is FQNEAQ in the germline V gene (reference sequence). The length of the CDR3 is 18 residues. V lost 6 bases and J lost 1, with 19 bases in between.

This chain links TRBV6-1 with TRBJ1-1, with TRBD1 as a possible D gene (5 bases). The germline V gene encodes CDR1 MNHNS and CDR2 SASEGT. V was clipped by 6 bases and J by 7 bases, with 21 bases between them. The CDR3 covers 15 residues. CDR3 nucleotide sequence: TGTGCCAGCAGGGGACCTTGGGGAGGCGGTGGTGAAGCTTTCTTT. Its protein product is CASRGPWGGGGEAFF.

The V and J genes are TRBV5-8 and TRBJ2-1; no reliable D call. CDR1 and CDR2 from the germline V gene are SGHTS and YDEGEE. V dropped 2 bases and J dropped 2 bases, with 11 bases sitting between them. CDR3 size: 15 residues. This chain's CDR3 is CASSFDTRAYNEQFF. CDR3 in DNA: TGTGCCAGCAGCTTTGACACCAGAGCCTACAATGAGCAGTTCTTC.

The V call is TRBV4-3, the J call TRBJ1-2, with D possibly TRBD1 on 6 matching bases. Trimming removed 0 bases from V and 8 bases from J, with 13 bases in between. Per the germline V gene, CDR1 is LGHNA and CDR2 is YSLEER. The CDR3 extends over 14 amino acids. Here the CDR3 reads CASSQEGQGLGYTF. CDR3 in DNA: TGCGCCAGCAGCCAAGAAGGGCAGGGGTTAGGCTACACCTTC.

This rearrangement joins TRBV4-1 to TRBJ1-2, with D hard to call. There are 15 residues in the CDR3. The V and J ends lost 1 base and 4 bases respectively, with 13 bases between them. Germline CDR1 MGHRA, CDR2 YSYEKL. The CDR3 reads CASSQGGEPVYGYTF. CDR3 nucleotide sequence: TGCGCCAGCAGCCAAGGAGGTGAACCCGTCTATGGCTACACCTTC.

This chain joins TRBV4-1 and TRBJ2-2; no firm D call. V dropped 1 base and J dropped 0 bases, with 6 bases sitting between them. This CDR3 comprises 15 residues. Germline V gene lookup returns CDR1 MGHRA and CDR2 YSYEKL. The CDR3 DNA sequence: TGCGCCAGCAGCCAAGGAACGGCGAACACCGGGGAGCTGTTTTTT. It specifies CASSQGTANTGELFF.